The source of this T cell receptor beta chain is a study of blood T cells in healthy people across ages. The use of a sample-barcoded 5' primer and a J-beta primer mix characterized a second PCR of roughly 6 to 11 cycles. From the 5' RACE reads, TCRdb called clonotypes with MiXCR, one entry per CDR3 protein. The sample contains about 760,000 distinct CDR3 sequences, around 50% of which appear only once. This clonotype has more than one count but fewer than ten. The sequenced sample consisted of blood. The receptor's source is a man in his forties in good health.

CDR3 residues: CATSDFGVHNEQFF. DNA of the CDR3: TGTGCCACCAGTGATTTCGGGGTCCACAATGAGCAGTTCTTC. The genes are TRBV24-1 and TRBJ2-1, with a weak D call TRBD2 (5 bases). Germline CDR1 and CDR2: KGHDR and SFDVKD. The CDR3 length is 14 residues. Deletions cut 1 base from V and 5 bases from J, with 8 bases between.